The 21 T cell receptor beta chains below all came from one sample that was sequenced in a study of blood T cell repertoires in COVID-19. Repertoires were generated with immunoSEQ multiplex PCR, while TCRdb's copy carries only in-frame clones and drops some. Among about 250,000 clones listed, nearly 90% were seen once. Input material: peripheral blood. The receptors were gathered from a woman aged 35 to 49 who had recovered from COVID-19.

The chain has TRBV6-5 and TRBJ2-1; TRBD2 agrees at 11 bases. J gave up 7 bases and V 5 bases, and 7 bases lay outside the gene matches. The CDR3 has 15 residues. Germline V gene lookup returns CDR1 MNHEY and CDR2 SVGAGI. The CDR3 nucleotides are TGTGCCAGCAGTCAACTAGCGGGAGTTGAGAATGAGCAGTTCTTC. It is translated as CASSQLAGVENEQFF.

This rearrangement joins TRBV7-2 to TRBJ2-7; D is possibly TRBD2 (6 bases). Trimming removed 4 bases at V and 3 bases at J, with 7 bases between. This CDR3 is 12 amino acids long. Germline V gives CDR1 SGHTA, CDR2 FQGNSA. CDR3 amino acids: CASSSTSYEQYV. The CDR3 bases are TGTGCCAGCAGCTCGACTAGCTACGAGCAGTACGTC.

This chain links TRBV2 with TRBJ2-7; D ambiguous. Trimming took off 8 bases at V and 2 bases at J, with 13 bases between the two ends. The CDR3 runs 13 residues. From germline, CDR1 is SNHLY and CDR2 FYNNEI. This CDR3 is CASLAYRTYEQYF. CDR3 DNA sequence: TGTGCCAGCTTGGCATACCGTACCTACGAGCAGTACTTC.

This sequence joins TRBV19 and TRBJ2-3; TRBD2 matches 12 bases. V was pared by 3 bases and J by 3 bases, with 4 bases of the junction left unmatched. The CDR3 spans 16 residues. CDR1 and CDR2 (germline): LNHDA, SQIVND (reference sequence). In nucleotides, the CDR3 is TGTGCCAGTAGTATGCTAGCGGGAGGGCCGACAGATACGCAGTATTTT. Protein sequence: CASSMLAGGPTDTQYF.

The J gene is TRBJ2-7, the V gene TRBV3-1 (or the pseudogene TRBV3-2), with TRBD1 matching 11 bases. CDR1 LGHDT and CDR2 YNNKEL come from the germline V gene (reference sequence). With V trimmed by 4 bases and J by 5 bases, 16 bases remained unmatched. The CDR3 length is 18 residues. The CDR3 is CASSPRLNRDRGEDEQYF. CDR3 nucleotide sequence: TGTGCCAGCAGCCCCCGTTTAAACCGGGACAGGGGGGAGGACGAGCAGTACTTC.

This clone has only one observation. CDR3 DNA sequence: TGCGCCAGCAGCCAAGATCTCCCTCTAGGAGATACGCAGTATTTT. This gives the protein CASSQDLPLGDTQYF. This chain uses TRBV4-3 with TRBJ2-3; D is uncertain. The length of the CDR3 is 15 residues. In germline, CDR1 is LGHNA, CDR2 YSLEER. Deletions cut 0 bases from V and 5 bases from J, with 12 bases between.

This CDR3 is CASSLREVGPGANVLTF. CDR3 DNA: TGTGCCAGCAGTTTACGGGAAGTCGGGCCCGGGGCCAACGTCCTGACTTTC. The chain joins TRBV27 to TRBJ2-6, with D possibly being TRBD2 (5 bases). The CDR3 has 17 residues. CDR1 is MNHEY, CDR2 SMNVEV, per germline (reference sequence). The V and J ends lost 2 bases and 4 bases respectively, with 15 bases between them.

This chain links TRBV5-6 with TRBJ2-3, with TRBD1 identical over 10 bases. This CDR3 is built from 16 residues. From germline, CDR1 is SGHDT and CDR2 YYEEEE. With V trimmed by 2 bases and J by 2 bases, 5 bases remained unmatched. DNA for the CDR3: TGTGCCAGCAGCTTCCGGGACAGGGGATTCACAGATACGCAGTATTTT. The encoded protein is CASSFRDRGFTDTQYF.

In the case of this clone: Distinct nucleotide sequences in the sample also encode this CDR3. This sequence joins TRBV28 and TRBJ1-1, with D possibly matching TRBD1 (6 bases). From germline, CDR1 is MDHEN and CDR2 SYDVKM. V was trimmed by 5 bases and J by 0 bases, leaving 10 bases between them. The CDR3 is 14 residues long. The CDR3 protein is CASSPGALNTEAFF. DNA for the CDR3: TGTGCCAGCAGTCCAGGGGCCCTGAACACTGAAGCTTTCTTT. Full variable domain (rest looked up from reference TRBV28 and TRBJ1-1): DVKVTQSSRYLVKRTGEKVFLECVQDMDHENMFWYRQDPGLGLRLIYFSYDVKMKEKGDIPEGYSVSREKKERFSLILESASTNQTSMYLCASSPGALNTEAFFGQGTRLTVV.

This CDR3 is CASSSTPDNSYEQYF. In nucleotides, the CDR3 is TGTGCCAGCAGTTCAACTCCCGACAACTCCTACGAGCAGTACTTC. The rearrangement links TRBV28 to TRBJ2-7, with D unresolved. This CDR3 is 15 amino acids long. CDR1 and CDR2 from the germline V gene are MDHEN and SYDVKM. The V and J ends lost 4 bases and 0 bases respectively, with 13 bases between them.

The CDR3 nucleotides read TGCGCCAGCAGTCAATCGAGAAAATACGGGGGGGGCAATGAGCAGTTCTTC. It codes for CASSQSRKYGGGNEQFF. The chain recombines TRBV23-1 with TRBJ2-1, with 8 bases fitting TRBD2. TRBV23-1 is filed as an ORF, its function uncertain. CDR3 length equals 17 residues. The V gene end was trimmed by 0 bases and the J gene end by 6 bases; junction bases not matched to a gene: 10.

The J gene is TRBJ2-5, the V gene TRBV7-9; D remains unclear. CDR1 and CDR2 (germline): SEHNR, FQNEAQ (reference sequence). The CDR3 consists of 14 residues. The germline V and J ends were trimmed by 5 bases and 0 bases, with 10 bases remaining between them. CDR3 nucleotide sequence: TGTGCCAGCAGCAGTACAGTGTACCAAGAGACCCAGTACTTC. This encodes CASSSTVYQETQYF.

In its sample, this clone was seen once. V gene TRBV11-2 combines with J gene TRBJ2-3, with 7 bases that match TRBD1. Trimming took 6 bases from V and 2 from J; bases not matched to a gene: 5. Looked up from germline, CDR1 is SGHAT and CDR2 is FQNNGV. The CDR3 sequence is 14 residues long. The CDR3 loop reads CASRRTGLTDTQYF. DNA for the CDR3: TGTGCCAGCAGGCGGACAGGTCTCACAGATACGCAGTATTTT.

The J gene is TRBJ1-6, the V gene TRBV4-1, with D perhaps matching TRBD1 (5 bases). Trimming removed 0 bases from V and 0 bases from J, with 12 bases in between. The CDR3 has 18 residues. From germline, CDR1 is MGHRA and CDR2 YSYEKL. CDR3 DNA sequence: TGCGCCAGCAGCCAAGAACGACAGCGAATCTCCTATAATTCACCCCTCCACTTT. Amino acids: CASSQERQRISYNSPLHF.

CDR3 sequence: CASSLKGARGNEQFF. The CDR3 coding sequence is TGTGCCAGCAGCTTGAAGGGGGCCCGTGGGAATGAGCAGTTCTTC. The rearrangement uses TRBV5-6 and TRBJ2-1; 7 nucleotides match TRBD1. V lost 1 base to trimming and J lost 7 bases; unmatched junction nucleotides: 8. The length of the CDR3 is 15 residues. CDR1 and CDR2 from the germline V gene are SGHDT and YYEEEE. Full variable domain (remainder filled in from reference TRBV5-6 and TRBJ2-1): DAGVTQSPTHLIKTRGQQVTLRCSPKSGHDTVSWYQQALGQGPQFIFQYYEEEERQRGNFPDRFSGHQFPNYSSELNVNALLLGDSALYLCASSLKGARGNEQFFGPGTRLTVL.

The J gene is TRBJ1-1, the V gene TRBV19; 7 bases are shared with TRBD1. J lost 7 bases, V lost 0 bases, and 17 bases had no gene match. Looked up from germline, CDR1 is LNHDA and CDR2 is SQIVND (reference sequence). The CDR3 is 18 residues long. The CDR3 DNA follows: TGTGCCAGTAGTATAGACCGATGGATTACAGGGGCGAAAAATGAAGCTTTCTTT. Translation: CASSIDRWITGAKNEAFF.

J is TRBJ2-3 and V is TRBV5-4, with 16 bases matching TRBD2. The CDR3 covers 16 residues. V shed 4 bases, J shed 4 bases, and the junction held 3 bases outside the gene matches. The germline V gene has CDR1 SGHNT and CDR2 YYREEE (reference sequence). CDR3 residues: CASSRGTSGRADTQYF. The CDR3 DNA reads TGTGCCAGCAGCAGAGGGACTAGCGGGAGGGCAGATACGCAGTATTTT.

CDR3 residues: CASSIQGPNEKLFF. CDR3 sequence (DNA): TGTGCCAGCAGCATACAGGGGCCTAATGAAAAACTGTTTTTT. The V call is TRBV13, the J call TRBJ1-4; 7 nucleotides agree with TRBD1. With V trimmed by 5 bases and J by 3 bases, 3 bases remained unmatched. The germline V gene has CDR1 PRHDT and CDR2 FYEKMQ (reference sequence). The CDR3 runs 14 residues.

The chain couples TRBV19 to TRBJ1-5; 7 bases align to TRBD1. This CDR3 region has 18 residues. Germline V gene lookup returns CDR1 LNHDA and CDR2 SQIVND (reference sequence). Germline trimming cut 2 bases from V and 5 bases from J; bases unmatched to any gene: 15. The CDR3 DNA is TGTGCCAGTAGTATACCAGGGGGGCGCTGGATGAAATATCAGCCCCAGCATTTT. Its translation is CASSIPGGRWMKYQPQHF.

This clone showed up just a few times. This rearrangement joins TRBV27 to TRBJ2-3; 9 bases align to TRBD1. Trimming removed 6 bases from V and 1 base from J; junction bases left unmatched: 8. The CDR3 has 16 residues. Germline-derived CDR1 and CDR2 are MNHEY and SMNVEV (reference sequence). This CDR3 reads CASSAGQGGGTDTQYF. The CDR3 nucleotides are TGTGCCAGCAGCGCGGGACAGGGCGGTGGCACAGATACGCAGTATTTT.

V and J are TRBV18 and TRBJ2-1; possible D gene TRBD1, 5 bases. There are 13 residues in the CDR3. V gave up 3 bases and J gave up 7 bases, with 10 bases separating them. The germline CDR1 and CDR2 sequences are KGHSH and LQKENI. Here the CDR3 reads CASSPIAGNEQFF. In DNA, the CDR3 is TGTGCCAGCTCACCTATAGCAGGGAATGAGCAGTTCTTC.